The next 9 T cell receptor beta chains were all read from a single sample in a study of OX40 agonist ivuxolimab in advanced cancers. Library preparation used the immunoSEQ multiplex PCR assay. Drawn from immuneACCESS, this table holds only the in-frame rearrangements with V and J called that TCRdb kept. Clones are partly lost; checked studies trace under half to an unresolved V gene and leave the rest unexplained. Here the sample has 65,000 to 70,000 clones; about nine tenths occur a single time. The top ten constitute roughly 2.7% of the sample. The sample was CD4+ or CD8+ T cells sorted from blood, taken in a trial of the OX40 agonist ivuxolimab. All receptors derive from an adult with an advanced solid tumor such as melanoma, head and neck, liver or kidney cancer.

The chain recombines TRBV21-1 with TRBJ2-3. TRBV21-1 represents a pseudogene. This CDR3 spans 14 amino acids. The DNA for the CDR3 is TGTGCCAGCAGCAATACTGGGGGACCAGATACGCAGTATTTT. Translation gives CASSNTGGPDTQYF.

This sequence joins TRBV28 and TRBJ2-6, with D unclear. This CDR3 contains 11 residues. V was cut by 8 bases and J by 4 bases, with 3 bases left in between. The V gene's germline CDR1 is MDHEN and CDR2 SYDVKM. CDR3 nucleotides: TGTGCCAGCTCCGGGGCCAACGTCCTGACTTTC. Translated: CASSGANVLTF.

This rearrangement joins TRBV28 to TRBJ2-7; 10 bases fit TRBD1. The CDR3 consists of 12 residues. The V gene end was trimmed by 3 bases and the J gene end by 8 bases; junction bases not matched to a gene: 1. From germline, CDR1 is MDHEN and CDR2 SYDVKM. CDR3 DNA: TGTGCCAGCAGTTTGGGACAGGGGAAGCAGTACTTC. This codes for CASSLGQGKQYF.

The CDR3 DNA reads TGTGCCAGCAGGGGGACTAGCGGGTCCCACGAGCAGTACTTC. Its translation: CASRGTSGSHEQYF. The V call is TRBV2, the J call TRBJ2-7; 12 bases align to TRBD2. The V segment lost 6 bases and the J segment 5 bases; nucleotides outside the gene matches: 5. This CDR3 comprises 14 residues. Germline CDR1 reads SNHLY; CDR2 reads FYNNEI. Together with reference TRBV2 and TRBJ2-7, the CDR3 gives the full variable domain: EPEVTQTPSHQVTQMGQEVILRCVPISNHLYFYWYRQILGQKVEFLVSFYNNEISEKSEIFDDQFSVERPDGSNFTLKIRSTKLEDSAMYFCASRGTSGSHEQYFGPGTRLTVT.

This clone appeared a single time. The V call is TRBV19, the J call TRBJ2-3; 10 bases agree with TRBD2. Trimming cost V 4 bases and J 4 bases; bases outside gene matches: 2. This CDR3 contains 14 residues. Germline V gene sequence: CDR1 LNHDA, CDR2 SQIVND (reference sequence). CDR3 DNA: TGTGCCAGTAGTACTAGCGGGAGAGCAGATACGCAGTATTTT. Its protein is CASSTSGRADTQYF.

The chain is built from TRBV6-6 and TRBJ1-4; D not certain. CDR3 size: 16 residues. Deletions cut 8 bases from V and 6 bases from J, with 22 bases between. Germline loops: CDR1 MNHNY, CDR2 SVGAGI (reference sequence). The CDR3 loop is CASLSPARGEYEKLFF. DNA of the CDR3: TGTGCCAGCCTAAGCCCAGCCCGGGGAGAGTATGAAAAACTGTTTTTT.

V is TRBV5-5 and J is TRBJ1-2, with TRBD1 matching 8 bases. With V trimmed by 0 bases and J by 8 bases, 9 bases remained unmatched. The CDR3 totals 15 residues. Germline loops: CDR1 SGHKS, CDR2 YYEKEE (reference sequence). DNA for the CDR3: TGTGCCAGCAGCTTGGCCAGGGGGCTAGGGGAGGGCTACACCTTC. It codes for CASSLARGLGEGYTF.

This clone was detected once. This chain uses TRBV5-5 with TRBJ1-1; weak D call: TRBD1 (6 bases). Germline lookup yields CDR1 SGHKS and CDR2 YYEKEE (reference sequence). V lost 4 bases and J 5 bases, leaving 18 bases between the germline ends. The CDR3 is 15 residues long. The CDR3 here is CASSQNRARRTEAFF. The CDR3 coding sequence is TGTGCCAGCAGCCAAAACAGGGCAAGGAGGACTGAAGCTTTCTTT.

V and J are TRBV7-3 and TRBJ1-5; 7 bases line up with TRBD1. Per the germline V gene, CDR1 is SGHTA and CDR2 is FQGTGA. V was pared by 0 bases and J by 7 bases, with 6 bases of the junction left unmatched. CDR3 length: 15 amino acids. CDR3 in amino acids: CASSLTRNRGQPQHF. The CDR3 region has the DNA TGTGCCAGCAGCTTAACCCGGAACAGGGGCCAGCCCCAGCATTTT. The full variable domain, completed using reference TRBV7-3 and TRBJ1-5, is GAGVSQTPSNKVTEKGKYVELRCDPISGHTALYWYRQSLGQGPEFLIYFQGTGAADDSGLPNDRFFAVRPEGSVSTLKIQRTERGDSAVYLCASSLTRNRGQPQHFGDGTRLSIL.